This T cell receptor (beta chain) is drawn from a study of CD8 T cells in Susac syndrome. This clonotype has a single count. RNA amounts of about 0.45 to 1 ug underwent reverse transcription with random hexamers. MiXCR, applied by TCRdb to the immunoSEQ multiplex PCR reads, yields one record per CDR3 protein. The sample lists some 180,000 distinct CDR3 sequences; around 94% were seen once. The source is a human donor with Susac syndrome. Sequenced sample: CD4+ T cells from PBMCs.

The CDR3 DNA reads as TGCAGCGTTGAAGGTGTGGGGACAGGGCGGGATGAGCAGTTCTTC. It yields the protein CSVEGVGTGRDEQFF. The V call is TRBV29-1, the J call TRBJ2-1; TRBD1 matches 9 bases. The CDR3 runs to 15 residues. Germline trimming cut 1 base from V and 8 bases from J; bases unmatched to any gene: 9. Germline CDR1 reads SQVTM; CDR2 reads ANQGSEA.